The clone carrying this TCR beta chain was counted between two and nine times. What it recognizes is unknown. This record comes from a study of early T cells in non-severe SARS-CoV-2 infection. At the level of the study: Whole-blood bulk RNA, unsorted, was sequenced, and chains were unpaired. Whole-study results and caveats: Matching with VDJdb favored anti-spike CD8 responses (missing private and CD4 specificities).

Germline lookup yields CDR1 MRHNA and CDR2 SNTAGT. Losses at the gene ends were 4 bases for V and 3 bases for J; bases not matched to a gene: 19. The CDR3 sequence is 20 residues long. The library protocol tagged individual cDNA molecules with unique molecular identifiers. MiXCR, applied by TCRdb to the 5' RACE reads, yields one record per CDR3 protein. Here the sample spans more than 90,000 distinct CDR3 sequences, roughly 13% being singletons. The sample consisted of whole blood. The TCR sequence derives from an adult who was a healthcare worker with PCR-confirmed SARS-CoV-2 infection or an uninfected control (not recorded which). The rearrangement joins TRBV6-4 to TRBJ1-5; 9 bases align to TRBD1. CDR3 in DNA: TGTGCCAGCAGTGCGAGGAAGGACAGGGGAGAGGGGGGCAACAATCAGCCCCAGCATTTT. The encoded protein is CASSARKDRGEGGNNQPQHF.